The rows below give T cell receptor beta chains drawn from one sample of a study of beta chain features in type 1 diabetes. Profiling relied on immunoSEQ multiplex PCR, and the TCRdb table lists in-frame clones only, not all of them. The sample consists of 500,000 to 650,000 clones, about an eighth of them appearing once. Source material: naive CD4+ T cells from blood. The source is a man in his thirties or forties with type 1 diabetes. Both conserved end residues are part of each CDR3. Clone size, where shown, is once, few, many, or a class for clones that have expanded.

J gene: TRBJ2-3
V gene: TRBV4-1
clone size: -
CDR3 protein: CASSQESGTTSTDTQYF

J gene: TRBJ2-1
V gene: TRBV4-2
clone size: -
CDR3 protein: CASSQAIDQSRLYNEQFF

J gene: TRBJ1-6
V gene: TRBV5-1
clone size: -
CDR3 protein: CASSLDVGSYNSPLHF

J gene: TRBJ2-6
V gene: TRBV9
clone size: few
CDR3 protein: CASSPLGSAGANVLTF

J gene: TRBJ2-3
V gene: TRBV5-1
clone size: few
CDR3 protein: CASSLGETVSTDTQYF

J gene: TRBJ1-1
V gene: TRBV29-1
clone size: few
CDR3 protein: CSVRAGTEAFF

J gene: TRBJ1-5
V gene: TRBV7-2
clone size: -
CDR3 protein: CASSLGGDQPQHF

J gene: TRBJ2-1
V gene: TRBV29-1
clone size: few
CDR3 protein: CSVAGQGNNEQFF

J gene: TRBJ2-3
V gene: TRBV25-1
clone size: few
CDR3 protein: CATRQPSTDTQYF

J gene: TRBJ2-5
V gene: TRBV6-1
clone size: -
CDR3 protein: CASSEVTGWSETQYF

J gene: TRBJ1-1
V gene: TRBV13
clone size: -
CDR3 protein: CASSLGGREAFF

J gene: TRBJ2-3
V gene: TRBV6-6
clone size: -
CDR3 protein: CASSADISNPTAQYF

J gene: TRBJ2-3
V gene: TRBV7-8
clone size: -
CDR3 protein: CASSPTGRDTQYF

J gene: TRBJ2-7
V gene: TRBV7-2
clone size: few
CDR3 protein: CASSLATGTYEQYF

J gene: TRBJ2-1
V gene: TRBV2
clone size: -
CDR3 protein: CASSGDGGNYNEQFF

J gene: TRBJ1-4
V gene: TRBV7-9
clone size: -
CDR3 protein: CASSPTRVATNEKLFF

J gene: TRBJ1-2
V gene: TRBV2
clone size: few
CDR3 protein: CASSTSSRSYGYTF

J gene: TRBJ2-1
V gene: TRBV9
clone size: few
CDR3 protein: CASSVGTGGLSPDNEQFF

J gene: TRBJ1-4
V gene: TRBV9
clone size: few
CDR3 protein: CASTPTGTANEKLFF

J gene: TRBJ1-6
V gene: TRBV29-1
clone size: -
CDR3 protein: CSAGQGDSPLHF

J gene: TRBJ2-1
V gene: TRBV29-1
clone size: -
CDR3 protein: CSVEWTSGVPSSYNEQFF

J gene: TRBJ1-6
V gene: TRBV7-9
clone size: -
CDR3 protein: CASSPQGGDNSPLHF

J gene: TRBJ2-2
V gene: TRBV6-5
clone size: -
CDR3 protein: CASSYGYGELFF

J gene: TRBJ1-5
V gene: TRBV7-2
clone size: few
CDR3 protein: CASSPRQGSGQPQHF

J gene: TRBJ2-5
V gene: TRBV9
clone size: -
CDR3 protein: CASSVVLAGLETQYF

J gene: TRBJ2-2
V gene: TRBV11-2
clone size: -
CDR3 protein: CASSSRTGGALTGELFF

J gene: TRBJ2-3
V gene: TRBV7-8
clone size: -
CDR3 protein: CASSKIPGQPTDTQYF

J gene: TRBJ1-2
V gene: TRBV6-5
clone size: -
CDR3 protein: CASSYGAGSDYGYTF

J gene: TRBJ2-1
V gene: TRBV4-3
clone size: few
CDR3 protein: CASSQGTGKAVQFF

J gene: TRBJ1-2
V gene: TRBV11-2
clone size: -
CDR3 protein: CASSRHQGEANGYTF

J gene: TRBJ1-5
V gene: TRBV9
clone size: few
CDR3 protein: CASSGPGAWEPQHF

J gene: TRBJ2-3
V gene: TRBV7-2
clone size: few
CDR3 protein: CASSLALAGVVDTQYF

J gene: TRBJ1-6
V gene: TRBV4-3
clone size: few
CDR3 protein: CASSIGTVNSPLHF

J gene: TRBJ2-7
V gene: TRBV4-2
clone size: -
CDR3 protein: CASSLTPGPIYEQYF

J gene: TRBJ2-2
V gene: TRBV2
clone size: -
CDR3 protein: CASSDDRGTGELFF

J gene: TRBJ2-1
V gene: TRBV28
clone size: -
CDR3 protein: CASTGQGAYNEQFF

J gene: TRBJ1-6
V gene: TRBV9
clone size: few
CDR3 protein: CASSDQGPLHF

J gene: TRBJ2-3
V gene: TRBV14
clone size: -
CDR3 protein: CASSQDLPSGGRADTQYF

J gene: TRBJ1-5
V gene: TRBV7-2
clone size: -
CDR3 protein: CASSGRDGNQPQHF